A single T cell receptor beta chain is shown here with its context. These data come from a study of cytomegalovirus exposure and HLA in healthy donors. Across the whole study: Both the roughly 120 validation repertoires and the roughly 620 first-cohort repertoires used the same platform, as reported by a later analysis.

This CDR3 has 16 amino acids. V dropped 2 bases and J dropped 3; count of bases not matched to a gene: 8. Germline-derived CDR1 and CDR2 are KGHSH and LQKENI. The assay was immunoSEQ multiplex PCR, and TCRdb's table has in-frame clones only and misses some. The sample has roughly 120,000 clones, roughly 90% seen once. Sequenced input: PBMCs. The source of this sequence is a woman aged 18-30 years in good health and CMV-seronegative. The chain has TRBV18 and TRBJ2-7; 9 bases align to TRBD1. The CDR3 region is CASSPRTGTGYYEQYF. In nucleotides, the CDR3 is TGTGCCAGCTCACCAAGGACCGGGACAGGGTACTACGAGCAGTACTTC.